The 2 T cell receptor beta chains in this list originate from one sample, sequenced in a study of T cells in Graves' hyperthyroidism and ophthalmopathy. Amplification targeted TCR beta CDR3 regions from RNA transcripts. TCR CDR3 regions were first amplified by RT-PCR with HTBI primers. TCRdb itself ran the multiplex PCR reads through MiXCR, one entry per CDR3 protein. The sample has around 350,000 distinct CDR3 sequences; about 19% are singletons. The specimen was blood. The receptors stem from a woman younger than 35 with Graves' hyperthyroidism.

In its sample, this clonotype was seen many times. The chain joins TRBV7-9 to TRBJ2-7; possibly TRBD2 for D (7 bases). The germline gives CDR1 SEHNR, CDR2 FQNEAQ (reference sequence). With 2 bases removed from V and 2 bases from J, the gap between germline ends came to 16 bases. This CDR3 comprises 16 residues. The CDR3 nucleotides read TGTGCCAGCAGCTTACGAAAGGCGGGGGCGCCCTACGAGCAGTACTTC. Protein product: CASSLRKAGAPYEQYF.

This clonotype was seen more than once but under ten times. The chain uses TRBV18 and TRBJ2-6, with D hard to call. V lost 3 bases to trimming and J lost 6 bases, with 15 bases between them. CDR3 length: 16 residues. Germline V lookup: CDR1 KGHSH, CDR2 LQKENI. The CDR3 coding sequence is TGTGCCAGCTCACCCCACGCCCGGGCGCCGGCCAACGTCCTGACTTTC. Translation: CASSPHARAPANVLTF.